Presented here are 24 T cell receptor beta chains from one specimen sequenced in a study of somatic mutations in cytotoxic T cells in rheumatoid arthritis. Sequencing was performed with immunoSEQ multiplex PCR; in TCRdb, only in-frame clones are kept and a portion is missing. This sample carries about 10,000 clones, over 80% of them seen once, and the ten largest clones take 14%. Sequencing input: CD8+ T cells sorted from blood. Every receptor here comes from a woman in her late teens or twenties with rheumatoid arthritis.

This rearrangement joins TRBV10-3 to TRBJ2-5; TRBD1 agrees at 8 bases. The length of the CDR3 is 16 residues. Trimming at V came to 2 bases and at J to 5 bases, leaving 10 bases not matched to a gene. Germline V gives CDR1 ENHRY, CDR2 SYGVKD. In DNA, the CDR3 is TGTGCCATCAGTGAGCCCTACAGGGGGGCAGAGGAGACCCAGTACTTC. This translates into CAISEPYRGAEETQYF.

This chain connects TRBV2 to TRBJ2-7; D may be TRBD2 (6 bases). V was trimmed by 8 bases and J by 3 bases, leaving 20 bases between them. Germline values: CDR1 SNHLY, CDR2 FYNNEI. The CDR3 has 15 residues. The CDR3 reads CASAALGGGNYEQYF. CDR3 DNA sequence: TGTGCCAGCGCGGCGTTGGGTGGGGGGAACTACGAGCAGTACTTC.

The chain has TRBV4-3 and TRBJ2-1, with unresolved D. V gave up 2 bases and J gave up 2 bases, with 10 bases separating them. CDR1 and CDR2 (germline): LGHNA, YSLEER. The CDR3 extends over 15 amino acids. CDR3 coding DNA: TGCGCCAGCAGCCAATATGAGGTCACCTACAATGAGCAGTTCTTC. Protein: CASSQYEVTYNEQFF.

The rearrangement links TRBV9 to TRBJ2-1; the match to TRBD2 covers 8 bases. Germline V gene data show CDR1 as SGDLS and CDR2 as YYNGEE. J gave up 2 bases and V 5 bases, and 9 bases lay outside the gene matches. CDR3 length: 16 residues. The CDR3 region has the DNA TGTGCCAGCAGTAGAGGTAGCGGGGCGCCCTACAATGAGCAGTTCTTC. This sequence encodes CASSRGSGAPYNEQFF.

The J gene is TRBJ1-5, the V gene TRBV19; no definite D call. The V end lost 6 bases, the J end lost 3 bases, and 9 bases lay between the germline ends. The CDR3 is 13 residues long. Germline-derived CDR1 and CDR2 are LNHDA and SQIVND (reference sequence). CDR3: CASRASYNQPQHF. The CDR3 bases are TGTGCCAGTAGAGCCTCCTACAATCAGCCCCAGCATTTT.

CDR3 coding DNA: TGTGCCAGCAGCCCCCGGGACAGGGAGACCCAGTACTTC. Translation: CASSPRDRETQYF. This rearrangement joins TRBV7-9 to TRBJ2-5; 8 nucleotides agree with TRBD1. The V gene end was trimmed by 5 bases and the J gene end by 5 bases; junction bases not matched to a gene: 4. CDR3 length: 13 residues. CDR1 is SEHNR and CDR2 is FQNEAQ in the germline V gene (reference sequence).

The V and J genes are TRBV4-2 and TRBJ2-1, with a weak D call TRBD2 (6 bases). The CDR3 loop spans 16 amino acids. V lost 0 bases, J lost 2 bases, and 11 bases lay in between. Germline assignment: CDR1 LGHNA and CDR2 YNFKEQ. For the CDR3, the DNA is TGTGCCAGCAGCCAAGAATACGGGAGTACCTACAATGAGCAGTTCTTC. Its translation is CASSQEYGSTYNEQFF.

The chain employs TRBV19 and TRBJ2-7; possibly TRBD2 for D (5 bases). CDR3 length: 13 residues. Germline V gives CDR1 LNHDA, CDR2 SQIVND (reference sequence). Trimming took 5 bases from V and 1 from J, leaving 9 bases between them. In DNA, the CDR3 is TGTGCCAGTAGTCCCGAGGGTTCCTACGAGCAGTACTTC. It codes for CASSPEGSYEQYF.

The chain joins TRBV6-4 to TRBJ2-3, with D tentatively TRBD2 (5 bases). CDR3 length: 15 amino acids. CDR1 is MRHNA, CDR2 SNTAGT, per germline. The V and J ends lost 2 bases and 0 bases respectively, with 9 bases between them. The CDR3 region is CASSDAADSTDTQYF. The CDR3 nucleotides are TGTGCCAGCAGTGACGCAGCGGATAGCACAGATACGCAGTATTTT.

The CDR3: CATSRALEGGAEAFF. DNA of the CDR3: TGTGCCACCAGCAGAGCCCTCGAGGGTGGCGCTGAAGCTTTCTTT. J is TRBJ1-1 and V is TRBV15; no firm D call. Germline V CDR1 and CDR2: LNHNV, YYDKDF (reference sequence). Between the trimmed V and J ends, which lost 1 base and 6 bases, there was a span of 15 bases. This CDR3 spans 15 amino acids. Together with reference TRBV15 and TRBJ1-1, the CDR3 gives the full variable domain: DAMVIQNPRYQVTQFGKPVTLSCSQTLNHNVMYWYQQKSSQAPKLLFHYYDKDFNNEADTPDNFQSRRPNTSFCFLDIRSPGLGDTAMYLCATSRALEGGAEAFFGQGTRLTVV.

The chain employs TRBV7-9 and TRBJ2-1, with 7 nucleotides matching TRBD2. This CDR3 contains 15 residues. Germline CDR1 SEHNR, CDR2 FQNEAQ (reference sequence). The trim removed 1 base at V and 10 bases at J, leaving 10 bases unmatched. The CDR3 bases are TGTGCCAGCAGCTTAGAAGGGAGGGCCTGGTTGGAGCAGTTCTTC. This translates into CASSLEGRAWLEQFF.

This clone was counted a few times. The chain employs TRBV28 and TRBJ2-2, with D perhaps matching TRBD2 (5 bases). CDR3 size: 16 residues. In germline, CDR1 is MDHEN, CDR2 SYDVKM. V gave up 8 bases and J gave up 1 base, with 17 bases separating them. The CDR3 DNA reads TGTGCCAGCCAGCCCCTGACGGGGATGAACACCGGGGAGCTGTTTTTT. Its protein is CASQPLTGMNTGELFF.

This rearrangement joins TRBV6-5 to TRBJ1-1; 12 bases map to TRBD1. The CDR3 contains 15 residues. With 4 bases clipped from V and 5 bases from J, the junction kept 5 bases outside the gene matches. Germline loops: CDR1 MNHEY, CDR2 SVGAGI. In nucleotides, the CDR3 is TGTGCCAGCAGTTTGGGACAGGGGGCAGGGACTGAAGCTTTCTTT. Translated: CASSLGQGAGTEAFF.

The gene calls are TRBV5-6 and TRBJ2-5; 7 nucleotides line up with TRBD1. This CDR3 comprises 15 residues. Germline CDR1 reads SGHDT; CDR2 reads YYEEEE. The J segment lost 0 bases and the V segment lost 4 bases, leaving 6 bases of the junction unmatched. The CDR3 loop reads CASSMDRMYQETQYF. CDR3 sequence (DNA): TGTGCCAGCAGCATGGACAGGATGTACCAAGAGACCCAGTACTTC.

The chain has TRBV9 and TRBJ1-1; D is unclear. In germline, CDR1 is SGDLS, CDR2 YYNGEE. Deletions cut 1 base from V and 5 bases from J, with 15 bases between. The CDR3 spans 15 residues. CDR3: CASSVTEGRYTEAFF. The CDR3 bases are TGTGCCAGCAGCGTAACTGAGGGTAGGTATACTGAAGCTTTCTTT.

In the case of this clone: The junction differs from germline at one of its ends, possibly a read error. The CDR3 sequence: CASSLDAGNNGELFF. The CDR3 nucleotides are TGCGCCAGCAGCTTGGACGCAGGCAACAACGGGGAGCTGTTTTTT. The chain is built from TRBV5-1 and TRBJ2-2; D remains unclear. The germline V gene has CDR1 SGHRS and CDR2 YFSETQ. The CDR3 runs to 15 residues.

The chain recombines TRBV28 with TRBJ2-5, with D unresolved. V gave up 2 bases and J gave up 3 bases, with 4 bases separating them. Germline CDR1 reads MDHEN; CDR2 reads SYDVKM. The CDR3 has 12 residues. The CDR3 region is CASSLREETQYF. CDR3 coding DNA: TGTGCCAGCAGTTTACGGGAAGAGACCCAGTACTTC.

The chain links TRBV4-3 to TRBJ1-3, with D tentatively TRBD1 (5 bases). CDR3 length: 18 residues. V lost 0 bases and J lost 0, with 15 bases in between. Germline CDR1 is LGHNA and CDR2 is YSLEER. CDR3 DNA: TGCGCCAGCAGCCAAGATAAAAGACAGTCCCTCTCTGGAAACACCATATATTTT. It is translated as CASSQDKRQSLSGNTIYF.

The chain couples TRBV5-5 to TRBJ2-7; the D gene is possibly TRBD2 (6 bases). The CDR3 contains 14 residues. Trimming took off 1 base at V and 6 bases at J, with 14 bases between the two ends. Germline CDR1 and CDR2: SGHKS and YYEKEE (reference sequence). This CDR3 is CASSLPSYGGEQYF. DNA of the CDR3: TGTGCCAGCAGCTTGCCCAGCTACGGGGGCGAGCAGTACTTC.

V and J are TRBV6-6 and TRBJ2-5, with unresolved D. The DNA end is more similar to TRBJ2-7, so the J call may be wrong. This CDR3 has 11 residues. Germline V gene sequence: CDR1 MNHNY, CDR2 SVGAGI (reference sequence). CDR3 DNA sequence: TGTGCCAGCAGGTACGGAGACGAGCAGTACTTC. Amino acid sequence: CASRYGDEQYF.

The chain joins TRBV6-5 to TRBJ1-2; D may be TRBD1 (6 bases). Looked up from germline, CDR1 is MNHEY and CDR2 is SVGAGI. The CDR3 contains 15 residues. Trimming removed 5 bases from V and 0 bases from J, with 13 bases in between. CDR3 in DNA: TGTGCCAGCAGTGTAACGGACAGCACTAACTATGGCTACACCTTC. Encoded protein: CASSVTDSTNYGYTF.

CDR3 region: CASSVGTVGYTF. The CDR3 coding sequence is TGTGCCAGCAGCGTGGGGACTGTCGGCTACACCTTC. This chain links TRBV7-6 with TRBJ1-2; maybe TRBD1 (5 bases). Germline V gene sequence: CDR1 SGHVS, CDR2 FNYEAQ. The V end was cut by 5 bases, the J end by 8 bases, with 12 bases between. CDR3 length equals 12 residues.

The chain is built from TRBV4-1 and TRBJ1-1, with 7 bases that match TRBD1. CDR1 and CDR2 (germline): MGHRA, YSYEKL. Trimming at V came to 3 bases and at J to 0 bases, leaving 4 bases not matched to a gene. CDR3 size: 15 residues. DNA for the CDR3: TGCGCCAGCAGCCACCGGGACAGCCTGAACACTGAAGCTTTCTTT. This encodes CASSHRDSLNTEAFF.

CDR3 loop: CASSRNLVTLQYF. The CDR3 bases are TGTGCCAGCAGCAGAAACCTAGTAACCCTCCAGTATTTT. The chain recombines TRBV6-4 with TRBJ2-3; D uncertain. This CDR3 region has 13 residues. V lost 6 bases, J lost 12 bases, and 19 bases lay in between. CDR1 and CDR2 (germline): MRHNA, SNTAGT.